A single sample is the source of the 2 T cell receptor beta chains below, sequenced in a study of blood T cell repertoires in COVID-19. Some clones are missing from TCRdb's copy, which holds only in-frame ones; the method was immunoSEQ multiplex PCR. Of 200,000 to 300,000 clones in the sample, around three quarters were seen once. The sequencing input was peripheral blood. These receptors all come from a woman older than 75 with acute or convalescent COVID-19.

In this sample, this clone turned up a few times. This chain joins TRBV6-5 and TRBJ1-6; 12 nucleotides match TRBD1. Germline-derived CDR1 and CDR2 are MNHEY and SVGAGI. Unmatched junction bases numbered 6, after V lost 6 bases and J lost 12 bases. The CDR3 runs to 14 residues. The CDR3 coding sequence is TGTGCCAGCAGCACGGGACAGGGGGCGAGACCCCTCCACTTT. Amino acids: CASSTGQGARPLHF.

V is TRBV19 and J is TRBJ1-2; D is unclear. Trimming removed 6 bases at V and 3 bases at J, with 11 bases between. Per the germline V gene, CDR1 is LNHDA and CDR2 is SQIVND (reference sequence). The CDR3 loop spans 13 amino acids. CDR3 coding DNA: TGTGCCAGTAGGCGGGGAAAGGACTATGGCTACACCTTC. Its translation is CASRRGKDYGYTF.